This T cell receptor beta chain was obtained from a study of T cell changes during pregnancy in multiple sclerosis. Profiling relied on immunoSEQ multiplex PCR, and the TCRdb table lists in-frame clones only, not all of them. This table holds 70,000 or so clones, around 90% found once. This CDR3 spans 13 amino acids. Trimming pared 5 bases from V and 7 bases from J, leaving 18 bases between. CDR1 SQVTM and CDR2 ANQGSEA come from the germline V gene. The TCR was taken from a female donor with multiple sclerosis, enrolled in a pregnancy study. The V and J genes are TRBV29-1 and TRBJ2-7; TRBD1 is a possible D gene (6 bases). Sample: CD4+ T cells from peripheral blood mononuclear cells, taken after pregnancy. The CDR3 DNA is TGCAGCGTTCGGGACACCTATGAAGGGGAGCAGTACTTC. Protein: CSVRDTYEGEQYF.